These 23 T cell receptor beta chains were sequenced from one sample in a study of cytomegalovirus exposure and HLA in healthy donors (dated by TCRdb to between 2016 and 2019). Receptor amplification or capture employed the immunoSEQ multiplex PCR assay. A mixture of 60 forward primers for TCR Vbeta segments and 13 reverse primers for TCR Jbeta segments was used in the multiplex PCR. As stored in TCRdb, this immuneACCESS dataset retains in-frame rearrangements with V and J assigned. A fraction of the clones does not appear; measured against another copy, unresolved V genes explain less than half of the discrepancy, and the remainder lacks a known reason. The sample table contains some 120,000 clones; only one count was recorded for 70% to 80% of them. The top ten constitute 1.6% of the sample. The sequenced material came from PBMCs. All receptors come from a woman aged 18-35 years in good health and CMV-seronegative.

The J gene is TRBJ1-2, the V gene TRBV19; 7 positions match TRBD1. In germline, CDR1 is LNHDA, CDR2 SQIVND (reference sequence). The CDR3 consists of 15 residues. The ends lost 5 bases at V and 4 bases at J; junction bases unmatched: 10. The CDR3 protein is CASSVPGTDVYGYTF. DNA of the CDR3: TGTGCCAGTAGTGTCCCCGGGACAGACGTCTATGGCTACACCTTC.

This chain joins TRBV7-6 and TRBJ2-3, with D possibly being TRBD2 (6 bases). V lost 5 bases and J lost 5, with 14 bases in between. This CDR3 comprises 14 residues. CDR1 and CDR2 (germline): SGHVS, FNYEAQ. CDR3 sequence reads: CASSLRDSRDTQYF. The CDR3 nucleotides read TGTGCCAGCAGCCTCCGGGACTCAAGAGATACGCAGTATTTT.

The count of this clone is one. The CDR3 sequence is CASSFSGSGANVLTF. As DNA, the CDR3 is TGTGCCAGCAGTTTCTCCGGGTCTGGGGCCAACGTCCTGACTTTC. J is TRBJ2-6 and V is TRBV2; the D is unclear. The CDR3 loop spans 15 amino acids. CDR1 and CDR2 (germline): SNHLY, FYNNEI. V was cut by 5 bases and J by 1 base, with 9 bases left in between.

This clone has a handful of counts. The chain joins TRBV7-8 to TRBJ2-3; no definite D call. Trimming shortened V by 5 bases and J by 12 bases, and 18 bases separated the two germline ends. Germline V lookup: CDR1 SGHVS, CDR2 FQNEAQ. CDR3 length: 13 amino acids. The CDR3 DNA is TGTGCCAGCAGCCACCCCGTCGTAGCCGTACAGTATTTT. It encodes CASSHPVVAVQYF.

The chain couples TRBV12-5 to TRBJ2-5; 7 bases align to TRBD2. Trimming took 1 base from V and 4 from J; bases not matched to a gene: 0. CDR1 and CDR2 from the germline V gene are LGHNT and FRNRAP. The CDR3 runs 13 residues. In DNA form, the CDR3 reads TGTGCTAGTGGTTTGGGACTAGCAGAGACCCAGTACTTC. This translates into CASGLGLAETQYF.

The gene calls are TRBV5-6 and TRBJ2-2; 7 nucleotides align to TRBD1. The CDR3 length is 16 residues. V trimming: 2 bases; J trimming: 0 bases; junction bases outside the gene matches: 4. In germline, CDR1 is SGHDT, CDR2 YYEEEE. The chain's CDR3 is CASSLRTGTNTGELFF. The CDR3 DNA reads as TGTGCCAGCAGCTTACGGACAGGAACGAACACCGGGGAGCTGTTTTTT.

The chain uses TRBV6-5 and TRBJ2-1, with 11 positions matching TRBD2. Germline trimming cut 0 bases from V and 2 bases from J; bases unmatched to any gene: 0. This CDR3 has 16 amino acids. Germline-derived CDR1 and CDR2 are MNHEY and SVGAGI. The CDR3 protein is CASSYSSGGAYNEQFF. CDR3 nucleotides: TGTGCCAGCAGTTACTCTAGCGGGGGGGCCTACAATGAGCAGTTCTTC.

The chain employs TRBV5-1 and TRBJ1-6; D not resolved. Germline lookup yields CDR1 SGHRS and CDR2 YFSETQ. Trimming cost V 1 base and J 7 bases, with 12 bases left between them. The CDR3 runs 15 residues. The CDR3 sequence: CASSLFLQNNSPLHF. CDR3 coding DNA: TGCGCCAGCAGCTTGTTTTTACAGAACAATTCACCCCTCCACTTT.

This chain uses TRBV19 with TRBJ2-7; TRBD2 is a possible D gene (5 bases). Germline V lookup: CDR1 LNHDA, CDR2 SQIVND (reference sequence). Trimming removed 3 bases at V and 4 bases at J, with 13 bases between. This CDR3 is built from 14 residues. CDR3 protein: CASSILRESYEQYF. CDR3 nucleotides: TGTGCCAGTAGTATTCTGAGGGAAAGTTACGAGCAGTACTTC. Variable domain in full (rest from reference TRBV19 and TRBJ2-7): DGGITQSPKYLFRKEGQNVTLSCEQNLNHDAMYWYRQDPGQGLRLIYYSQIVNDFQKGDIAEGYSVSREKKESFPLTVTSAQKNPTAFYLCASSILRESYEQYFGPGTRLTVT.

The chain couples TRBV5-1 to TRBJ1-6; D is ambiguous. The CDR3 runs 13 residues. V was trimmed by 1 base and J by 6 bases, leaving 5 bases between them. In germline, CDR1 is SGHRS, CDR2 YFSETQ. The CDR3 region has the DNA TGCGCCAGCAGCTTGTCGAGTAATTCACCCCTCCACTTT. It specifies CASSLSSNSPLHF.

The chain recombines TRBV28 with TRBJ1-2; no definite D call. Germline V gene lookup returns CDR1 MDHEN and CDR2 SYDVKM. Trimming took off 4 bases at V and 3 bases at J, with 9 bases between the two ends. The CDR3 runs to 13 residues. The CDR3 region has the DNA TGTGCCAGCAGTTCCAGGTTGGACTATGGCTACACCTTC. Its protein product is CASSSRLDYGYTF.

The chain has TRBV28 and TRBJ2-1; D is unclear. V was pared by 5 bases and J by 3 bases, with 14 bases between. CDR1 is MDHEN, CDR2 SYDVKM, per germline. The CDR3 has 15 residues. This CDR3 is CASSPYLVYYNEQFF. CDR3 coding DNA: TGTGCCAGCAGTCCCTATCTTGTTTACTACAATGAGCAGTTCTTC.

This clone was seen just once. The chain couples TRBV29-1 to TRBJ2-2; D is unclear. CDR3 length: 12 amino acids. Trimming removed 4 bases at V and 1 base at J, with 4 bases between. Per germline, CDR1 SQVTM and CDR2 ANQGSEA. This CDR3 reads CSVAGNTGELFF. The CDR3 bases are TGCAGCGTTGCAGGGAACACCGGGGAGCTGTTTTTT.

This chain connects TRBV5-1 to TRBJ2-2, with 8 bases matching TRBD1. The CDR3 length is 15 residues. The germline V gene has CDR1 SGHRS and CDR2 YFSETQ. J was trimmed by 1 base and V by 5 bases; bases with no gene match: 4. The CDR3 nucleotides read TGCGCCAGCAGATTGACAGGGGAGAACACCGGGGAGCTGTTTTTT. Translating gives CASRLTGENTGELFF. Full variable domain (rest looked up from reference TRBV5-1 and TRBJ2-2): KAGVTQTPRYLIKTRGQQVTLSCSPISGHRSVSWYQQTPGQGLQFLFEYFSETQRNKGNFPGRFSGRQFSNSRSEMNVSTLELGDSALYLCASRLTGENTGELFFGEGSRLTVL.

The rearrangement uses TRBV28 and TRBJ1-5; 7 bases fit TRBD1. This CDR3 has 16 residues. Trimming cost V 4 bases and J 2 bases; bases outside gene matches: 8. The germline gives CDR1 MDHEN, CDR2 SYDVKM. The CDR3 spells CASSSRQGRGNQPQHF. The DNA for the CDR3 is TGTGCCAGCAGTTCAAGACAGGGACGGGGCAATCAGCCCCAGCATTTT.

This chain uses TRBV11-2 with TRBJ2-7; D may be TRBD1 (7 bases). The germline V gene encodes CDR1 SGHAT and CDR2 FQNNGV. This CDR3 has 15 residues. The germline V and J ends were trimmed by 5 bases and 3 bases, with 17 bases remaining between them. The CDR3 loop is CASSRYRGLYYEQYF. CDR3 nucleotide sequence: TGTGCCAGCAGCCGTTACAGGGGACTGTACTACGAGCAGTACTTC.

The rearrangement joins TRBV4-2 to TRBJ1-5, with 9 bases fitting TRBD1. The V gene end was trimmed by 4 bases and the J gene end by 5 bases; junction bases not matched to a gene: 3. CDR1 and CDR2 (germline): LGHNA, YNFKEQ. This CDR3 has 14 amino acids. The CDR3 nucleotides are TGTGCCAGCAGCCGGGGACAGGGTGATCAGCCCCAGCATTTT. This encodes CASSRGQGDQPQHF.

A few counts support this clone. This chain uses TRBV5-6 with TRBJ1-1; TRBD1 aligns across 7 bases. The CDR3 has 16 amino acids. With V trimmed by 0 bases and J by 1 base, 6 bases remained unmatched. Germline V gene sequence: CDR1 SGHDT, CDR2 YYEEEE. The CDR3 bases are TGTGCCAGCAGCTTGGTGGACAGGACACAGAACACTGAAGCTTTCTTT. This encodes CASSLVDRTQNTEAFF.

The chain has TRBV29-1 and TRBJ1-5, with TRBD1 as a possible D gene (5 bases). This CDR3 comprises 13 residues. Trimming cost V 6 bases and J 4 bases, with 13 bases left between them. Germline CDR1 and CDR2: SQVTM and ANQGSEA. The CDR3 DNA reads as TGCAGCGTAAGGGGCGATGGTAATCAGCCCCAGCATTTT. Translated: CSVRGDGNQPQHF.

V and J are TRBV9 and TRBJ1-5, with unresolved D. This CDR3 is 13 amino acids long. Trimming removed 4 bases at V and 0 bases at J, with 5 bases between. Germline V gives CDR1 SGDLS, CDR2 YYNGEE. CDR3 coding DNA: TGTGCCAGCAGCCTCTATAGCAATCAGCCCCAGCATTTT. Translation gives CASSLYSNQPQHF.

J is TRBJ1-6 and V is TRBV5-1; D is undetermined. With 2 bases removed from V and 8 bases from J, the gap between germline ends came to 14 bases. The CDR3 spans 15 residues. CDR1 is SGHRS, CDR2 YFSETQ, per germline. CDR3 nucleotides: TGCGCCAGCAGCTTTGGAGAGCTAAACCATTCACCCCTCCACTTT. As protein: CASSFGELNHSPLHF.

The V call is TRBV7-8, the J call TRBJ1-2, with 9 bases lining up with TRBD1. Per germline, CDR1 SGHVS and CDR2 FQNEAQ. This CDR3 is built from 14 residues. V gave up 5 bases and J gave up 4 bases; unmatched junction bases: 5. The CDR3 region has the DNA TGTGCCAGCAGCCTCACAGGGGGCACCTATGGCTACACCTTC. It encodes CASSLTGGTYGYTF. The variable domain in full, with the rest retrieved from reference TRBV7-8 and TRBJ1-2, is GAGVSQSPRYKVAKRGQDVALRCDPISGHVSLFWYQQALGQGPEFLTYFQNEAQLDKSGLPSDRFFAERPEGSVSTLKIQRTQQEDSAVYLCASSLTGGTYGYTFGSGTRLTVV.

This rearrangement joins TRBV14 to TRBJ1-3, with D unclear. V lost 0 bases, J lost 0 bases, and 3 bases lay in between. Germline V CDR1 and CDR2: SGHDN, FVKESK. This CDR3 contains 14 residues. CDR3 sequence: CASSQDVSGNTIYF. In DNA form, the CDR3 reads TGTGCCAGCAGCCAAGACGTCTCTGGAAACACCATATATTTT.